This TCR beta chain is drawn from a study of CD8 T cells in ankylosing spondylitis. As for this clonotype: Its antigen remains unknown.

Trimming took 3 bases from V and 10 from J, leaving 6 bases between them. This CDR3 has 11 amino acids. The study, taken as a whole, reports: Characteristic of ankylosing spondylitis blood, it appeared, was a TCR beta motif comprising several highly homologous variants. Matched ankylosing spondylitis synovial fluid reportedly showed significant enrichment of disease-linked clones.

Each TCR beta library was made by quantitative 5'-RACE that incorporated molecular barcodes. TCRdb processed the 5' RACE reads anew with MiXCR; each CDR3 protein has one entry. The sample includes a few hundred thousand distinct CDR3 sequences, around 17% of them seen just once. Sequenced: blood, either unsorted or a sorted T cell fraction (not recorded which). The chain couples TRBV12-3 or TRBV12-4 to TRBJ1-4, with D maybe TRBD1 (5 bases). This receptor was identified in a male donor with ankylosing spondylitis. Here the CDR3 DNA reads TGTGCCAGCAGTTTCCAGGGAAAACTGTTTTTT. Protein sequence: CASSFQGKLFF.